The 9 T cell receptor beta chains reported below all come from one sample, sequenced in a study of cytomegalovirus exposure and HLA in healthy donors. With 60 Vbeta and 13 Jbeta primers, the PCR was carried out. Sequenced by immunoSEQ multiplex PCR; TCRdb stores in-frame clones only, minus some. The table has about 95,000 clones, approximately 85% seen once. The sequencing input was PBMCs. The source is a man aged 25 to 40 in good health and CMV-seropositive.

V and J are TRBV18 and TRBJ2-7; 7 bases agree with TRBD1. CDR3 length: 15 amino acids. The V gene end was trimmed by 2 bases and the J gene end by 9 bases; junction bases not matched to a gene: 13. Per germline, CDR1 KGHSH and CDR2 LQKENI. The CDR3 DNA reads as TGTGCCAGCTCACCAGGGACAGAAGGTGCCAGGGGGCAGTACTTC. This translates into CASSPGTEGARGQYF.

This clone appeared a single time. V and J are TRBV18 and TRBJ2-3, with TRBD1 matching 7 bases. V gave up 5 bases and J gave up 8 bases; unmatched junction bases: 25. The CDR3 is 19 residues long. The germline V gene encodes CDR1 KGHSH and CDR2 LQKENI. Written as DNA, the CDR3 is TGTGCCAGCTCAGCCGACAGGGAGAGTCTGGCGAGTTTGAAAGCTACGCAGTATTTT. It encodes CASSADRESLASLKATQYF.

The gene calls are TRBV6-1 and TRBJ2-2; D perhaps matches TRBD1 (6 bases). Trimming cost V 4 bases and J 2 bases, with 14 bases left between them. Germline CDR1 and CDR2: MNHNS and SASEGT. The CDR3 runs to 16 residues. The CDR3 spells CASSVQGPANTGELFF. The CDR3 DNA sequence: TGTGCCAGCAGTGTTCAGGGGCCGGCTAACACCGGGGAGCTGTTTTTT.

The chain employs TRBV28 and TRBJ1-3, with a possible D match to TRBD1 (5 bases). Germline CDR1 is MDHEN and CDR2 is SYDVKM. Trimming took 7 bases from V and 0 from J, leaving 16 bases between them. The CDR3 length is 16 residues. The DNA of the CDR3 is TGTGCCAGCAACCCTTTAGGGGCCCACTCTGGAAACACCATATATTTT. Translating it yields CASNPLGAHSGNTIYF.

In DNA form, the CDR3 reads TGTGCCTGGACCCCCCCGTGGACAGGGGGATACACAGATACGCAGTATTTT. Its translation is CAWTPPWTGGYTDTQYF. The J gene is TRBJ2-3, the V gene TRBV30, with 10 positions matching TRBD1. This CDR3 has 17 residues. The germline gives CDR1 GTSNPN, CDR2 SVGIG (reference sequence). The ends lost 4 bases at V and 2 bases at J; junction bases unmatched: 12.

The V gene is TRBV7-2, the J gene TRBJ2-5; perhaps TRBD1 as D (6 bases). The CDR3 consists of 13 residues. Germline V CDR1 and CDR2: SGHTA, FQGNSA. Trimming took 5 bases from V and 3 from J, leaving 10 bases between them. For the CDR3, the DNA is TGTGCCAGCAGCCCCGACAGGAAAGAGACCCAGTACTTC. Its protein product is CASSPDRKETQYF. Filled out from reference TRBV7-2 and TRBJ2-5, the complete variable domain reads GAGVSQSPSNKVTEKGKDVELRCDPISGHTALYWYRQSLGQGLEFLIYFQGNSAPDKSGLPSDRFSAERTGGSVSTLTIQRTQQEDSAVYLCASSPDRKETQYFGPGTRLLVL.

The V and J genes are TRBV5-1 and TRBJ2-7; 10 bases map to TRBD2. The CDR3 spans 18 residues. J gave up 3 bases and V 4 bases, and 16 bases lay outside the gene matches. Germline values: CDR1 SGHRS, CDR2 YFSETQ. CDR3 sequence (DNA): TGCGCCAGCAGCCCCTCCCTAGCGGGAGAGGTTAACGTCTACGAGCAGTACTTC. It is translated as CASSPSLAGEVNVYEQYF.

V usage is TRBV5-1 and J usage is TRBJ1-3, with 7 bases lining up with TRBD1. Germline lookup yields CDR1 SGHRS and CDR2 YFSETQ. V shed 0 bases and J 0 bases; nucleotides not matched to a gene: 3. CDR3 length: 16 amino acids. DNA of the CDR3: TGCGCCAGCAGCTTGGGGCCAGGGGGCTCTGGAAACACCATATATTTT. It is translated as CASSLGPGGSGNTIYF. Together with reference TRBV5-1 and TRBJ1-3, the CDR3 gives the full variable domain: KAGVTQTPRYLIKTRGQQVTLSCSPISGHRSVSWYQQTPGQGLQFLFEYFSETQRNKGNFPGRFSGRQFSNSRSEMNVSTLELGDSALYLCASSLGPGGSGNTIYFGEGSWLTVV.

This clone was seen just once. This chain links TRBV11-2 with TRBJ2-5; a weak D match, TRBD1 (5 bases). Germline V gene data show CDR1 as SGHAT and CDR2 as FQNNGV. This CDR3 has 15 residues. Trimming took 1 base from V and 5 from J, leaving 14 bases between them. Written as DNA, the CDR3 is TGTGCCAGCAGCTTAGTGGGCAGGGTAGAGGAGACCCAGTACTTC. Protein sequence: CASSLVGRVEETQYF. Supplemented by reference TRBV11-2 and TRBJ2-5, the full variable domain reads EAGVAQSPRYKIIEKRQSVAFWCNPISGHATLYWYQQILGQGPKLLIQFQNNGVVDDSQLPKDRFSAERLKGVDSTLKIQPAKLEDSAVYLCASSLVGRVEETQYFGPGTRLLVL.